Shown below are 29 T cell receptor beta chains from a single sample sequenced in a study of cytomegalovirus exposure and HLA in healthy donors. The PCR made use of 60 Vbeta and 13 Jbeta primers. TCRdb keeps only in-frame clones here, not all; method: immunoSEQ multiplex PCR. In the table there are 180,000 or so clones, about 77% of which are singletons. Sequenced: PBMCs. Receptors originate from a woman aged 25 to 45 in good health and CMV-seropositive.

This chain joins TRBV10-3 and TRBJ2-5; 9 positions agree with TRBD1. The CDR3 contains 12 residues. Germline CDR1 is ENHRY and CDR2 is SYGVKD. V lost 4 bases, J lost 11 bases, and 5 bases stayed unmatched. CDR3 sequence reads: CAISGTGEEQYF. CDR3 in DNA: TGTGCCATCAGTGGGACAGGGGAGGAGCAGTACTTC.

The V gene is TRBV6-6, the J gene TRBJ1-1; 7 bases are a match to TRBD1. Per the germline V gene, CDR1 is MNHNY and CDR2 is SVGAGI (reference sequence). J gave up 4 bases and V 4 bases, and 6 bases lay outside the gene matches. The CDR3 length is 14 residues. The CDR3 loop reads CASSSGQLSTEAFF. Written as DNA, the CDR3 is TGTGCCAGCAGTTCGGGACAGTTGAGCACTGAAGCTTTCTTT.

This clone appeared a few times. CDR3 DNA: TGTGCCAGCTCACCCCGGTCATCGAGGCAGAGGACAGGGGGCTTTGGAAACACCATATATTTT. Its translation: CASSPRSSRQRTGGFGNTIYF. The chain recombines TRBV18 with TRBJ1-3, with 11 bases fitting TRBD1. With 3 bases clipped from V and 3 bases from J, the junction kept 19 bases outside the gene matches. The CDR3 length is 21 residues. Germline lookup yields CDR1 KGHSH and CDR2 LQKENI.

The chain combines TRBV6-6 with TRBJ2-1; no firm D call. Trimming cost V 5 bases and J 7 bases, with 6 bases left between them. The CDR3 runs 11 residues. CDR1 is MNHNY and CDR2 is SVGAGI in the germline V gene (reference sequence). This CDR3 reads CASSHRNEQFF. CDR3 coding DNA: TGTGCCAGCAGTCATCGGAATGAGCAGTTCTTC.

This rearrangement joins TRBV5-1 to TRBJ2-3; D perhaps matches TRBD2 (7 bases). The germline V gene has CDR1 SGHRS and CDR2 YFSETQ. V was trimmed by 7 bases and J by 3 bases, leaving 15 bases between them. The CDR3 loop spans 14 amino acids. As DNA, the CDR3 is TGCGCCAGCTCTGAAGGGGGGGGAACAGATACGCAGTATTTT. This gives the protein CASSEGGGTDTQYF.

V and J are TRBV4-1 and TRBJ1-5; 10 bases match TRBD1. Germline CDR1 and CDR2: MGHRA and YSYEKL. The ends lost 1 base at V and 7 bases at J; junction bases unmatched: 10. The CDR3 is made up of 17 amino acids. As DNA, the CDR3 is TGCGCCAGCAGCCAAGGAGGACCGACAGGGGGCGGGCAGCCCCAGCATTTT. Protein sequence: CASSQGGPTGGGQPQHF.

The chain uses TRBV7-9 and TRBJ1-1; a weak D match, TRBD1 (5 bases). The V end was cut by 1 base, the J end by 4 bases, with 13 bases between. CDR1 is SEHNR, CDR2 FQNEAQ, per germline (reference sequence). This CDR3 comprises 15 residues. This CDR3 reads CASSLVPRVGTEAFF. The CDR3 DNA sequence: TGTGCCAGCAGCTTAGTGCCCAGGGTGGGCACTGAAGCTTTCTTT.

V is TRBV28 and J is TRBJ1-5; D remains unclear. CDR3 length: 13 residues. V was clipped by 8 bases and J by 9 bases, with 17 bases between them. Germline CDR1 and CDR2: MDHEN and SYDVKM. The CDR3 sequence is CASSALEPGPQHF. Here the CDR3 DNA reads TGTGCCAGCTCGGCCCTGGAGCCGGGGCCCCAGCATTTT.

This clone was observed once. The chain combines TRBV4-3 with TRBJ1-2, with TRBD1 as a possible D gene (5 bases). Trimming took 0 bases from V and 2 from J, leaving 10 bases between them. The CDR3 has 15 residues. CDR1 is LGHNA, CDR2 YSLEER, per germline. This CDR3 reads CASSQDKGQNYGYTF. CDR3 nucleotide sequence: TGCGCCAGCAGCCAAGATAAAGGACAAAACTATGGCTACACCTTC.

This clone came up a few times. The gene calls are TRBV6-5 and TRBJ2-7; D is unresolved. This CDR3 spans 13 amino acids. V lost 6 bases, J lost 0 bases, and 9 bases lay in between. Germline V CDR1 and CDR2: MNHEY, SVGAGI. CDR3 coding DNA: TGTGCCAGCAGAGCCCCAAGCTCCTACGAGCAGTACTTC. It specifies CASRAPSSYEQYF.

The chain combines TRBV11-2 with TRBJ1-1; 9 positions agree with TRBD1. CDR1 SGHAT and CDR2 FQNNGV come from the germline V gene. V dropped 4 bases and J dropped 2; count of bases not matched to a gene: 5. The length of the CDR3 is 15 residues. The CDR3 spells CASSSTGGANTEAFF. The CDR3 coding sequence is TGTGCCAGCAGCTCCACAGGGGGCGCAAACACTGAAGCTTTCTTT.

The chain carries TRBV9 and TRBJ2-7, with 15 bases aligning to TRBD2. Germline assignment: CDR1 SGDLS and CDR2 YYNGEE. CDR3 length equals 16 residues. The J segment lost 2 bases and the V segment lost 3 bases, leaving 3 bases of the junction unmatched. CDR3 DNA: TGTGCCAGCAGCGCCGGGACTAGCGGGGGGACCTACGAGCAGTACTTC. This codes for CASSAGTSGGTYEQYF. The full variable domain, its missing parts supplied by reference TRBV9 and TRBJ2-7, is DSGVTQTPKHLITATGQRVTLRCSPRSGDLSVYWYQQSLDQGLQFLIQYYNGEERAKGNILERFSAQQFPDLHSELNLSSLELGDSALYFCASSAGTSGGTYEQYFGPGTRLTVT.

The CDR3 bases are TGTGCCAGCAGTCGGCTAAACGCAGGGCCCCTCCACTTT. Protein sequence: CASSRLNAGPLHF. The chain is built from TRBV28 and TRBJ1-6; D is possibly TRBD1 (5 bases). Germline V gene data show CDR1 as MDHEN and CDR2 as SYDVKM. The CDR3 has 13 amino acids. Trimming took off 5 bases at V and 13 bases at J, with 15 bases between the two ends.

The chain has TRBV11-1 and TRBJ2-7, with D unresolved. This CDR3 is built from 14 residues. Germline V gene sequence: CDR1 SGHAT, CDR2 FQDESV (reference sequence). V gave up 2 bases and J gave up 4 bases, with 12 bases separating them. CDR3 sequence reads: CASSLNNRQYEQYF. CDR3 nucleotides: TGTGCCAGCAGCTTAAATAACAGACAATACGAGCAGTACTTC. The complete variable domain, with remaining parts taken from reference TRBV11-1 and TRBJ2-7, reads EAEVAQSPRYKITEKSQAVAFWCDPISGHATLYWYRQILGQGPELLVQFQDESVVDDSQLPKDRFSAERLKGVDSTLKIQPAELGDSAMYLCASSLNNRQYEQYFGPGTRLTVT.

This clone showed up just once. The V and J genes are TRBV5-6 and TRBJ2-1; D might be TRBD1 (6 bases). Trimming took off 2 bases at V and 10 bases at J, with 7 bases between the two ends. The CDR3 extends over 11 amino acids. Germline CDR1 SGHDT, CDR2 YYEEEE. CDR3 region: CASSFQGEQFF. The CDR3 DNA reads as TGTGCCAGCAGCTTCCAGGGGGAGCAGTTCTTC.

This chain connects TRBV28 to TRBJ1-2; D is unclear. The V gene's germline CDR1 is MDHEN and CDR2 SYDVKM. The CDR3 extends over 11 amino acids. The V end lost 3 bases, the J end lost 11 bases, and 10 bases lay between the germline ends. The CDR3, as DNA: TGTGCCAGCAGTTTCTCTCGGGGATACACCTTC. It translates to CASSFSRGYTF.

The chain links TRBV19 to TRBJ1-5; D uncertain. Trimming took off 6 bases at V and 3 bases at J, with 9 bases between the two ends. The CDR3 totals 13 residues. The germline V gene encodes CDR1 LNHDA and CDR2 SQIVND (reference sequence). CDR3 DNA: TGTGCCAGTAGGCTACAGCACAATCAGCCCCAGCATTTT. It yields the protein CASRLQHNQPQHF.

This chain uses TRBV7-2 with TRBJ1-1; D remains unclear. V lost 4 bases and J 1 base, leaving 10 bases between the germline ends. Per germline, CDR1 SGHTA and CDR2 FQGNSA. This CDR3 has 14 residues. CDR3 amino acids: CASSSVGGNTEAFF. CDR3 DNA sequence: TGTGCCAGCAGCTCGGTCGGCGGGAACACTGAAGCTTTCTTT.

This clone was detected a few times. The chain links TRBV4-3 to TRBJ2-2, with TRBD1 identical over 7 bases. V was clipped by 4 bases and J by 4 bases; unmatched bases: 9. Per germline, CDR1 LGHNA and CDR2 YSLEER. CDR3 length: 16 amino acids. The DNA of the CDR3 is TGCGCCAGCAGCCCCAAGGGGGCAGGCGGCACCGGGGAGCTGTTTTTT. Encoded protein: CASSPKGAGGTGELFF.

This chain uses TRBV10-1 with TRBJ2-1, with a tentative D call TRBD2 (6 bases). The V and J ends lost 4 bases and 7 bases respectively, with 11 bases between them. This CDR3 contains 13 residues. Per germline, CDR1 WNHNN and CDR2 SYGVQD (reference sequence). In DNA form, the CDR3 reads TGCGCCAGCAGTGCAACTAGCAAGAATGAGCAGTTCTTC. Its translation is CASSATSKNEQFF.

For the CDR3, the DNA is TGTGCCTGGAGTGCTGCTAACTATGGCTACACCTTC. Encoded protein: CAWSAANYGYTF. The chain uses TRBV30 and TRBJ1-2; no reliable D call. Germline-derived CDR1 and CDR2 are GTSNPN and SVGIG (reference sequence). This CDR3 is 12 amino acids long. V dropped 1 base and J dropped 0 bases, with 3 bases sitting between them.

This clone was counted a few times. This chain connects TRBV19 to TRBJ2-7; unclear D gene. The CDR3 covers 12 residues. Germline V lookup: CDR1 LNHDA, CDR2 SQIVND (reference sequence). V was shortened by 6 bases and J by 2 bases, with 8 bases between the two germline ends. CDR3 in DNA: TGTGCCAGTAGACAGTACCCCTACGAGCAGTACTTC. It yields the protein CASRQYPYEQYF.

CDR3 nucleotide sequence: TGTGCCAGCAGTTACGCGCAGGGCGGCAATGAGCAGTTCTTC. Encoded protein: CASSYAQGGNEQFF. This rearrangement joins TRBV6-6 to TRBJ2-1, with D perhaps matching TRBD1 (5 bases). The CDR3 loop spans 14 amino acids. CDR1 is MNHNY and CDR2 is SVGAGI in the germline V gene (reference sequence). V lost 2 bases and J 6 bases, leaving 11 bases between the germline ends.

The chain joins TRBV10-3 to TRBJ2-3; 8 bases fit TRBD2. The CDR3 is 13 residues long. Germline V gene sequence: CDR1 ENHRY, CDR2 SYGVKD. The junction had 5 bases not matched to a gene; V was cut back by 6 bases and J by 6 bases. Here the CDR3 DNA reads TGTGCCATCAGCCGGACTAGCCCCGATACGCAGTATTTT. It specifies CAISRTSPDTQYF.

V gene TRBV7-3 combines with J gene TRBJ2-5; 7 bases align to TRBD1. J gave up 5 bases and V 2 bases, and 5 bases lay outside the gene matches. This CDR3 has 14 amino acids. Germline CDR1 SGHTA, CDR2 FQGTGA. CDR3 loop: CASSLQGVVETQYF. In DNA, the CDR3 is TGTGCCAGCAGCTTACAGGGGGTTGTGGAGACCCAGTACTTC.

The chain recombines TRBV28 with TRBJ1-5, with D possibly matching TRBD1 (5 bases). This CDR3 has 17 amino acids. V lost 6 bases and J lost 1, with 19 bases in between. Looked up from germline, CDR1 is MDHEN and CDR2 is SYDVKM. CDR3 nucleotides: TGTGCCAGCAGCCAGATGGTGGGCAGGGTAAGCAATCAGCCCCAGCATTTT. It is translated as CASSQMVGRVSNQPQHF.

This clone was seen once. The chain carries TRBV6-6 and TRBJ2-3, with a weak D call TRBD1 (5 bases). Trimming cost V 0 bases and J 9 bases, with 10 bases left between them. The CDR3 totals 13 residues. From germline, CDR1 is MNHNY and CDR2 SVGAGI (reference sequence). In DNA, the CDR3 is TGTGCCAGCAGTTACTCACTGGGGCAAACGCAGTATTTT. Amino acid sequence: CASSYSLGQTQYF.

The sample holds a few counts of this clone. This chain uses TRBV7-6 with TRBJ2-7, with 13 positions matching TRBD2. The CDR3 covers 17 residues. The trim removed 1 base at V and 4 bases at J, leaving 7 bases unmatched. CDR1 and CDR2 (germline): SGHVS, FNYEAQ. The CDR3 coding sequence is TGTGCCAGCAGCTTAGGACTAGCGGGGGGTATTGGATACGAGCAGTACTTC. It encodes CASSLGLAGGIGYEQYF.

The chain couples TRBV28 to TRBJ1-6; tentatively, D is TRBD1 (5 bases). Between the trimmed V and J ends, which lost 7 bases and 4 bases, there was a span of 8 bases. The CDR3 length is 13 residues. In germline, CDR1 is MDHEN, CDR2 SYDVKM. The CDR3 nucleotides read TGTGCCAGCAACACAGGTTATAATTCACCCCTCCACTTT. This translates into CASNTGYNSPLHF.